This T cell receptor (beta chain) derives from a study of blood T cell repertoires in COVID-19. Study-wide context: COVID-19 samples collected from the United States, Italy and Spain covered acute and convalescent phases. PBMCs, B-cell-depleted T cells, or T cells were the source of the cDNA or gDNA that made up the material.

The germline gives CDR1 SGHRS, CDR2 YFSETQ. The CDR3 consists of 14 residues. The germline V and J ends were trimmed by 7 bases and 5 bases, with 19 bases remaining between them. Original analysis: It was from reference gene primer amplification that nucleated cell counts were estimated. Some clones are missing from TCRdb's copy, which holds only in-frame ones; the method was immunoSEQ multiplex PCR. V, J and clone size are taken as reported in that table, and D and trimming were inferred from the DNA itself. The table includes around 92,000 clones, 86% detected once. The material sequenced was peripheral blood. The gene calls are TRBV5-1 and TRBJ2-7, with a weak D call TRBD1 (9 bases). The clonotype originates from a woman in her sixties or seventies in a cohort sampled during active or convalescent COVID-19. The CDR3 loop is CASRRGGQGDEQYF. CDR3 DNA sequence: TGCGCCAGCCGCCGGGGGGGACAGGGAGACGAGCAGTACTTC.